This T cell receptor beta chain was recorded in a study of prognosis after radiotherapy for stage I lung cancer. Study context: Subsequent to radiotherapy, distant metastatic disease emerged in a handful of patients (median 7 months), whereas about 16 exhibited no significant progression. Study-level results: Diminished Shannon entropy following stereotactic body radiation therapy characterized patients who developed distant metastases.

Trimming shortened V by 8 bases and J by 4 bases, and 8 bases separated the two germline ends. The CDR3 is 11 residues long. Germline V CDR1 and CDR2: SGHTA, FQGNSA. The TCR beta CDR3 region was amplified from genomic DNA, with two rounds of multiplex PCR being used for the amplification. TRBV and TRBJ genes each had their own specific primers in first-round PCR. Each CDR3 protein gets one entry after TCRdb re-called the multiplex PCR reads with MiXCR. The repertoire holds 31,000 or so distinct CDR3 sequences, around half seen once, with approximately 15% in the top ten. By sample share, this clonotype is medium-sized (0.01 to 0.1%). Its specificity is unknown.

The clonotype originates from a donor of 50 years or more with non-small cell lung cancer. Sequenced here: PBMCs, sampled before or after stereotactic body radiation therapy (not recorded which). The chain combines TRBV7-2 with TRBJ1-2, with D possibly being TRBD1 (5 bases). The CDR3 bases are TGTGCCAGCGGGACGGGCTATGGCTACACCTTC. It encodes CASGTGYGYTF.